The source of this T cell receptor (beta chain) is a study of blood T cells in healthy people across ages. It was with a sample-barcoded 5' primer and a J-beta primer mix that a second PCR of roughly 7 to 12 cycles was run. TCRdb ran MiXCR on the 5' RACE reads and lists one entry per CDR3 protein. Among 800,000 to 1,300,000 distinct CDR3 sequences listed, under 30% were seen once. This CDR3 is built from 18 residues. Trimming took 6 bases from V and 5 from J; bases not matched to a gene: 22. Germline-derived CDR1 and CDR2 are DFQATT and SNEGSKA (reference sequence). The table lists this clonotype with a few counts. The sample also formed part of further work on T cells of mothers and their children.

The V and J genes are TRBV20-1 and TRBJ2-5; 9 positions match TRBD2. This TCR was recovered from a girl aged 2-15 years in good health. Sequencing used blood. This CDR3 reads CSARVPWADSGGSETQYF. The CDR3 coding sequence is TGCAGTGCCAGGGTCCCCTGGGCGGATAGCGGGGGTTCTGAGACCCAGTACTTC.